This T cell receptor (beta chain) comes out of a study of blood T cells in healthy people across ages (dated by TCRdb to about 2015). As for the study more broadly: In model experiments, template switching captured about one uniquely barcoded TCR beta cDNA molecule for every two T cells. To track age-related changes in TCR beta repertoire diversity, the study relied on deep sequencing normalized with unique cDNA molecular identifiers. For two donors (one aged 18 to 29 and one aged 80 or older), the study analyzed two additional independent replicas of 1 million unique cDNA reads from the same blood draw. Donors were grouped into four age groups: young (average roughly 16 years), middle-aged (39), aged (around 66) and long-lived (about 90). General findings and caveats noted by the study authors: The percentage of naive T cells measured by flow cytometry correlated strongly with observed TCR beta diversity. Because donor CMV infection status was unknown, age-related changes in expanded clonotypes were potentially confounded. Since profiling was done on bulk unsorted PBMCs, naive and antigen-experienced compartments could not be conclusively compared. Compared with the aged group, more naive CD4+ T cells, fewer expanded clones and increased TCR diversity were shown by the long-lived group, suggesting age selection. Observed TCR beta diversity per million T cells fell roughly linearly with age, and a significant reduction was already apparent by age approximately 40. Estimates of total diversity from one million sequenced T cells were regarded as lower bounds and underestimates.

Systemically healthy Caucasian individuals from Russia, roughly 40 in total and aged roughly 6 to 100 years, were included as donors. Each donor gave 9 to 10 milliliters of peripheral blood, collected into EDTA-treated Vacutainer tubes. Ficoll-Paque density-gradient centrifugation was used to isolate PBMCs, with at least 6 million obtained per sample. Total RNA was extracted from PBMCs with Trizol reagent, with at least 5 micrograms obtained per sample. For every donor, an aliquot of PBMCs went through flow cytometry to measure the percentages of naive CD45RAhigh/CD27high T cells. The method behind the library was 5' RACE. The listed sequencing device is Illumina HiSeq 2500. A second PCR of roughly 7 to 12 cycles was performed with a sample-barcoded 5' primer and a J-beta primer mix. Each TCR beta cDNA molecule received a unique molecular identifier from a template-switch 5' adaptor carrying 12 random nucleotides. Each sample yielded at least 3 million CDR3-containing paired-end reads. All of the RNA was converted into first-strand cDNA using the Mint cDNA synthesis kit, with a TRBC-specific oligonucleotide serving as the primer. All cDNA was treated with uracil-DNA glycosylase and then went through a first 18-cycle PCR with the universal primers M1SS and BC2_uni_R. The source study handled its data this way. For normalization, 1 million high-quality reads, each with a distinct molecular identifier, were randomly selected from each sample. Reads with shared molecular identifiers were discarded instead of being binned into consensus sequences. MiTCR, with a Q25 quality threshold and the strictest error-elimination algorithm, was used for CDR3 identification, clonotype clustering and error correction. A nonparametric unseen species model using Euler transformation provided a lower-bound estimate of total TCR beta diversity. Through fastp at Q25 and MiXCR, TCRdb rebuilt clones from the public reads, retaining in-frame beta chains. Rows with a matching CDR3 protein are joined into one entry that keeps the most common DNA and genes. TCRdb's processing, not the study's, gives the V and J calls here. The sample records approximately 900,000 distinct CDR3 sequences, about 29% of which are singletons. Together, the top ten hold roughly a tenth of the sample.

Trimming takes 3 bases from V and 1 base from J, and the germline ends sit 9 bases apart. The CDR3 sequence holds 13 residues, the cysteine and phenylalanine included. The CDR3 DNA has 39 bases and is translated from base 1. CDR1 and CDR2 were assigned from the germline V gene as SQVTM and ANQGSEA. As regards this clonotype: Which antigen it targets is not known. A much larger clonotype is one base distant, so this may be a read error.

The sample was also linked to a second study, of T cells of mothers and their children. The other study reports the following: The donors were nine systemically healthy Caucasian individuals, made up of three mothers and their six children. cDNA synthesis consumed the entire amount of extracted RNA, loaded at around 1.5 ug RNA in each 15 ul reaction. In the second PCR, the M1S primer introduced both the sample barcodes and 2-4 random nucleotides. More than 8 million TCR beta CDR3 reads were obtained from each mother, and 2.5 million to 3.5 million reads were obtained from each child. TCR recombination output is similarly shaped by thymic selection in related and unrelated pairs, with a minor effect exerted by inherited differences. Related mother-child pairs always showed normalized repertoire overlap that was slightly higher than in unrelated mother-child pairs, though the difference was never significant. Persistent microchimeric T cell clones were not detected, at a sensitivity of about 90 clones per million clonotypes. The study used deep NGS to compare TCR beta repertoires of mothers and children, seeking features distinguishing related mother-child pairs from unrelated individuals. Mothers averaged roughly 36 +/- 4 years of age and children averaged roughly 10 +/- 4 years. After adapter ligation was performed with NEBNext reagents, the libraries were sequenced on an Illumina HiSeq 2000 with 100+100 nt paired-end reads. Mother and child libraries were prepared a month apart and sequenced in separate runs to prevent cross-contamination. For each donor, between about 500,000 and 2,000,000 distinct TCR beta clonotypes were identified. Naive TCR beta clonotypes were estimated from low-frequency clonotypes matched to each donor's FACS-determined naive share, without sorting.

Sequencing used blood. The sequence links TRBV29-1 to TRBJ1-1; a weak D assignment points to TRBD1 (5 bases agree). This clonotype was sampled from a woman aged 40 to 50 in good health. The DNA reads TGCAGCGTTGAGCCCCAGGGGAACACTGAAGCTTTCTTT. The resulting protein is CSVEPQGNTEAFF.